The rows below give T cell receptor beta chains drawn from one sample of a study of identical twins. One entry per CDR3 protein results from TCRdb running MiXCR on the 5' RACE reads. The table shows about 890,000 distinct CDR3 sequences, with about 12% occurring only once. In addition, the sample was reused for a study of yellow fever vaccine responses in identical twins.

Sequencing was done on a sample of PBMCs. Every receptor here comes from a woman aged 18 to 35 in good health. CDR3s include the opening cysteine and the closing phenylalanine or tryptophan. The order of the fields is D gene, J gene, CDR3 length, clone size, V gene, CDR3 DNA, CDR3 protein. D genes are given only for firm matches. Clone size appears in some rows only: once, few, many, or a class for an expanded clone.

d_call: TRBD2; j_call: TRBJ2-1; cdr3_length: 15; clone_size: NA; v_call: TRBV7-3; cdr3_nt: TGTGCCAGCAGCTCCCCGGCTAGCGGGAACAATGAGCAGTTCTTC; cdr3_aa: CASSSPASGNNEQFF
d_call: TRBD2; j_call: TRBJ2-3; cdr3_length: 15; clone_size: few; v_call: TRBV10-2; cdr3_nt: TGCGCCAGCAGTAAACTAGCGGGAGTGACAGATACGCAGTATTTT; cdr3_aa: CASSKLAGVTDTQYF
d_call: NA; j_call: TRBJ1-5; cdr3_length: 14; clone_size: many; v_call: TRBV20-1; cdr3_nt: TGCAGTGCTTCTAGGGCCCCCAATAATCAGCCCCAGCATTTT; cdr3_aa: CSASRAPNNQPQHF
d_call: NA; j_call: TRBJ2-3; cdr3_length: 13; clone_size: NA; v_call: TRBV6-5; cdr3_nt: TGTGCCAGCAGTTACATCAGAACAGATACGCAGTATTTT; cdr3_aa: CASSYIRTDTQYF
d_call: TRBD1; j_call: TRBJ2-7; cdr3_length: 15; clone_size: NA; v_call: TRBV5-1; cdr3_nt: TGCGCCAGCAGCCTGGGACAGGGGGCTATATACGAGCAGTACTTC; cdr3_aa: CASSLGQGAIYEQYF
d_call: NA; j_call: TRBJ2-1; cdr3_length: 15; clone_size: NA; v_call: TRBV9; cdr3_nt: TGTGCCAGCAGCCTCGGTCACGACCCCTACAATGAGCAGTTCTTC; cdr3_aa: CASSLGHDPYNEQFF
d_call: NA; j_call: TRBJ1-1; cdr3_length: 18; clone_size: few; v_call: TRBV27; cdr3_nt: TGTGCCAGCAGTTCCCCACCGGGACGCTGGAACTCGAACACTGAAGCTTTCTTT; cdr3_aa: CASSSPPGRWNSNTEAFF
d_call: NA; j_call: TRBJ1-1; cdr3_length: 13; clone_size: NA; v_call: TRBV10-3; cdr3_nt: TGTGCCATCACCGGGAGGGTTTCCACTGAAGCTTTCTTT; cdr3_aa: CAITGRVSTEAFF
d_call: TRBD1; j_call: TRBJ2-2; cdr3_length: 15; clone_size: few; v_call: TRBV4-2; cdr3_nt: TGTGCCAGCAGCCAACGGACAGGCCTCACCGGGGAGCTGTTTTTT; cdr3_aa: CASSQRTGLTGELFF
d_call: NA; j_call: TRBJ2-1; cdr3_length: 15; clone_size: many; v_call: TRBV29-1; cdr3_nt: TGCAGCGTTGAAGGGTACAGGGCCTCCTACAATGAGCAGTTCTTC; cdr3_aa: CSVEGYRASYNEQFF
d_call: TRBD2; j_call: TRBJ2-1; cdr3_length: 15; clone_size: NA; v_call: TRBV6-5; cdr3_nt: TGTGCCAGCAGTTCCGGGACTAGTGTTCTCAATGAGCAGTTCTTC; cdr3_aa: CASSSGTSVLNEQFF
d_call: NA; j_call: TRBJ2-3; cdr3_length: 15; clone_size: NA; v_call: TRBV6-5; cdr3_nt: TGTGCCAGCAGTTACCGGATGGGGGGCACAGATACGCAGTATTTT; cdr3_aa: CASSYRMGGTDTQYF
d_call: NA; j_call: TRBJ2-4; cdr3_length: 13; clone_size: many; v_call: TRBV20-1; cdr3_nt: TGCAGTGCTAGCGGGGGAGCCAAAAACATTCAGTACTTC; cdr3_aa: CSASGGAKNIQYF
d_call: NA; j_call: TRBJ2-1; cdr3_length: 14; clone_size: NA; v_call: TRBV5-1; cdr3_nt: TGCGCCAGCAGCTTGGTTCGGGTGGAGAATGAGCAGTTCTTC; cdr3_aa: CASSLVRVENEQFF
d_call: NA; j_call: TRBJ2-2; cdr3_length: 13; clone_size: few; v_call: TRBV12-3/TRBV12-4; cdr3_nt: TGTGCCTCCGCCGCGGCGAACACCGGGGAGCTGTTTTTT; cdr3_aa: CASAAANTGELFF
d_call: NA; j_call: TRBJ2-4; cdr3_length: 16; clone_size: NA; v_call: TRBV27; cdr3_nt: TGTGCCAGCAGTTTATCTGTGGGAGTAGCCAAAAACATTCAGTACTTC; cdr3_aa: CASSLSVGVAKNIQYF
d_call: NA; j_call: TRBJ2-2; cdr3_length: 14; clone_size: NA; v_call: TRBV10-3; cdr3_nt: TGTGCCATCGCAGAAATCGCGAACACCGGGGAGCTGTTTTTT; cdr3_aa: CAIAEIANTGELFF
d_call: NA; j_call: TRBJ2-7; cdr3_length: 12; clone_size: NA; v_call: TRBV6-5; cdr3_nt: TGTGCCAGCACCGGGGAGATAGGCGAGCAGTACTTC; cdr3_aa: CASTGEIGEQYF
d_call: NA; j_call: TRBJ2-1; cdr3_length: 15; clone_size: NA; v_call: TRBV15; cdr3_nt: TGTGCCACCAGCACCCGGGACACCCGGAACTATGAGCAGTTCTTC; cdr3_aa: CATSTRDTRNYEQFF
d_call: TRBD2; j_call: TRBJ2-3; cdr3_length: 15; clone_size: NA; v_call: TRBV20-1; cdr3_nt: TGCAGTGCTGGCGACACTAGCGGGAGCACAGATACGCAGTATTTT; cdr3_aa: CSAGDTSGSTDTQYF
d_call: TRBD1; j_call: TRBJ1-6; cdr3_length: 14; clone_size: few; v_call: TRBV12-3/TRBV12-4; cdr3_nt: TGTGCCAGCAGAAGGACAGGGTCTAATTCACCCCTCCACTTT; cdr3_aa: CASRRTGSNSPLHF
d_call: NA; j_call: TRBJ2-3; cdr3_length: 15; clone_size: few; v_call: TRBV11-2; cdr3_nt: TGTGCCAGCAGCCCTATGGGGACACTCACAGATACGCAGTATTTT; cdr3_aa: CASSPMGTLTDTQYF
d_call: TRBD1; j_call: TRBJ2-7; cdr3_length: 12; clone_size: NA; v_call: TRBV5-1; cdr3_nt: TGCGCCAGCAGCTGGACAGGGCACGAGCAGTACTTC; cdr3_aa: CASSWTGHEQYF
d_call: NA; j_call: TRBJ1-1; cdr3_length: 13; clone_size: many; v_call: TRBV5-1; cdr3_nt: TGCGCCAGCAGCTTAGGACGGGCCACTGAAGCTTTCTTT; cdr3_aa: CASSLGRATEAFF
d_call: TRBD1; j_call: TRBJ1-2; cdr3_length: 15; clone_size: few; v_call: TRBV5-5; cdr3_nt: TGTGCCAGCAGCATCCTCCGGGACAGTGGTCGCGGCTACACCTTC; cdr3_aa: CASSILRDSGRGYTF
d_call: NA; j_call: TRBJ2-5; cdr3_length: 13; clone_size: few; v_call: TRBV10-3; cdr3_nt: TGTGCCATCAGACCCGCAGGGCAAGAGACCCAGTACTTC; cdr3_aa: CAIRPAGQETQYF
d_call: TRBD1; j_call: TRBJ2-2; cdr3_length: 16; clone_size: NA; v_call: TRBV20-1; cdr3_nt: TGCAGTGCTAGAGATGTAAAGGGGGCAATCACCGGGGAGCTGTTTTTT; cdr3_aa: CSARDVKGAITGELFF
d_call: NA; j_call: TRBJ2-5; cdr3_length: 13; clone_size: NA; v_call: TRBV20-1; cdr3_nt: TGCAGTGCTGCAGGACACCTCCAAGAGACCCAGTACTTC; cdr3_aa: CSAAGHLQETQYF
d_call: NA; j_call: TRBJ2-1; cdr3_length: 14; clone_size: few; v_call: TRBV3-1; cdr3_nt: TGTGCCAGCAGCCAAGGGGGGGCTTTCAATGAGCAGTTCTTC; cdr3_aa: CASSQGGAFNEQFF
d_call: TRBD2; j_call: TRBJ2-5; cdr3_length: 15; clone_size: few; v_call: TRBV20-1; cdr3_nt: TGCAGTGCTAGACTTGGTAGCGGGGGGCAAGAGACCCAGTACTTC; cdr3_aa: CSARLGSGGQETQYF
d_call: NA; j_call: TRBJ1-2; cdr3_length: 15; clone_size: few; v_call: TRBV4-2; cdr3_nt: TGTGCCAGCAGCATAGACAAAGGGGGTACCTATGGCTACACCTTC; cdr3_aa: CASSIDKGGTYGYTF
d_call: NA; j_call: TRBJ2-3; cdr3_length: 15; clone_size: many; v_call: TRBV12-3/TRBV12-4; cdr3_nt: TGTGCCAGCAGTTTAAGGGGGATGCCTGCAGATACGCAGTATTTT; cdr3_aa: CASSLRGMPADTQYF
d_call: TRBD2; j_call: TRBJ2-1; cdr3_length: 15; clone_size: many; v_call: TRBV5-1; cdr3_nt: TGCGCCAGCAGCCCTCTAGCGGGAGAGGCACATGAGCAGTTCTTC; cdr3_aa: CASSPLAGEAHEQFF
d_call: NA; j_call: TRBJ1-1; cdr3_length: 12; clone_size: NA; v_call: TRBV4-2; cdr3_nt: TGTGCCAGCAGCCAAGGAGGGGTTGAAGCTTTCTTT; cdr3_aa: CASSQGGVEAFF
d_call: TRBD1; j_call: TRBJ1-6; cdr3_length: 17; clone_size: few; v_call: TRBV27; cdr3_nt: TGTGCCAGCAGTTTACGGGACAGGGGGTCCTATAATTCACCCCTCCACTTT; cdr3_aa: CASSLRDRGSYNSPLHF
d_call: NA; j_call: TRBJ1-5; cdr3_length: 15; clone_size: NA; v_call: TRBV6-5; cdr3_nt: TGTGCCAGCAGTTACTCGTTGGGTAGCAATCAGCCCCAGCATTTT; cdr3_aa: CASSYSLGSNQPQHF
d_call: TRBD2; j_call: TRBJ2-3; cdr3_length: 14; clone_size: few; v_call: TRBV20-1; cdr3_nt: TGCAGTGCTAGCGGGACTAGCGTTACAGATACGCAGTATTTT; cdr3_aa: CSASGTSVTDTQYF